These 22 T cell receptor beta chains originate from one sample sequenced in a study of blood T cell repertoires in COVID-19. The table came from immunoSEQ multiplex PCR; TCRdb's copy has only in-frame clones and leaves some out. The data hold about 170,000 clones, with about 80% observed a single time. The source material was PBMCs or T cells enriched from blood (not recorded which). The receptors derive from a woman in her seventies in a cohort exposed to, infected with or recovered from COVID-19 (not recorded which).

V and J are TRBV7-9 and TRBJ2-7; a weak D match, TRBD1 (6 bases). The CDR3 covers 14 residues. Trimming stripped 7 bases from V and 0 bases from J, with 13 bases between. The V gene's germline CDR1 is SEHNR and CDR2 FQNEAQ (reference sequence). The CDR3 DNA follows: TGTGCCAGCACCATAATGGGGGCCTCCTACGAGCAGTACTTC. It translates to CASTIMGASYEQYF.

This clone has a handful of counts. This chain connects TRBV10-2 to TRBJ1-1, with 8 bases lining up with TRBD1. This CDR3 has 14 residues. Trimming took 6 bases from V and 0 from J; bases not matched to a gene: 3. Looked up from germline, CDR1 is WSHSY and CDR2 is SAAADI. The CDR3 DNA is TGCGCCAGCAGGGACAGGGTGCTGAACACTGAAGCTTTCTTT. As protein: CASRDRVLNTEAFF.

This clone was recorded at least ten times. Other nucleotide sequences from this sample produce the same CDR3. The rearrangement joins TRBV19 to TRBJ1-5, with TRBD1 matching 8 bases. The germline gives CDR1 LNHDA, CDR2 SQIVND (reference sequence). The CDR3 totals 14 residues. V lost 5 bases to trimming and J lost 2 bases; unmatched junction nucleotides: 2. The chain's CDR3 is CASSLTGGNQPQHF. CDR3 in DNA: TGTGCCAGTAGTTTGACAGGGGGCAATCAGCCCCAGCATTTT.

J is TRBJ1-1 and V is TRBV6-5, with D perhaps TRBD1 (5 bases). Germline CDR1 is MNHEY and CDR2 is SVGAGI. The CDR3 has 14 amino acids. V lost 0 bases and J 11 bases, leaving 16 bases between the germline ends. The CDR3 sequence: CASSYSQLRTTAFF. CDR3 bases: TGTGCCAGCAGTTACTCCCAGCTGCGGACAACGGCTTTCTTT.

The chain carries TRBV18 and TRBJ2-5; 7 bases match TRBD1. CDR1 is KGHSH and CDR2 is LQKENI in the germline V gene. There are 14 residues in the CDR3. The V gene end was trimmed by 3 bases and the J gene end by 5 bases; junction bases not matched to a gene: 6. This CDR3 reads CASSPTGTEETQYF. The CDR3 DNA reads TGTGCCAGCTCACCGACAGGGACAGAGGAGACCCAGTACTTC.

This sequence joins TRBV24-1 and TRBJ2-3, with D tentatively TRBD1 (5 bases). Germline-derived CDR1 and CDR2 are KGHDR and SFDVKD. The CDR3 has 13 residues. V was pared by 7 bases and J by 2 bases, with 9 bases between. The CDR3: CATRNRPTDTQYF. The CDR3 nucleotides are TGTGCCACCAGGAACAGGCCCACAGATACGCAGTATTTT.

The chain joins TRBV5-1 to TRBJ1-4, with a possible D match to TRBD1 (6 bases). Germline V lookup: CDR1 SGHRS, CDR2 YFSETQ. The V end lost 5 bases, the J end lost 0 bases, and 8 bases lay between the germline ends. This CDR3 region has 14 residues. The CDR3 region has the DNA TGCGCCAGCAGGAAGGGGGCAACTAATGAAAAACTGTTTTTT. Amino acids: CASRKGATNEKLFF.

V and J are TRBV4-3 and TRBJ2-3; D unresolved. The CDR3 contains 15 residues. The germline V gene has CDR1 LGHNA and CDR2 YSLEER. V shed 4 bases and J shed 0 bases, with 11 bases lying between them. The CDR3: CASSPYYPSTDTQYF. Here the CDR3 DNA reads TGCGCCAGCAGCCCCTACTACCCAAGCACAGATACGCAGTATTTT.

V usage is TRBV18 and J usage is TRBJ2-7; D possibly corresponds to TRBD2 (6 bases). The CDR3 totals 14 residues. CDR1 is KGHSH, CDR2 LQKENI, per germline. V was clipped by 6 bases and J by 6 bases, with 18 bases between them. The DNA for the CDR3 is TGTGCCAGCTCCGCGGAGCTAGGGGACTCCGAGCAGTACTTC. Translated, it gives CASSAELGDSEQYF.

The CDR3 region is CASSQRQGSYEQYF. CDR3 in DNA: TGTGCCAGCAGCCAAAGACAGGGTTCCTACGAGCAGTACTTC. The genes are TRBV3-1 (or the pseudogene TRBV3-2) and TRBJ2-7, with 7 bases identical to TRBD1. The CDR3 spans 14 residues. The V gene's germline CDR1 is LGHDT and CDR2 YNNKEL (reference sequence). With 2 bases clipped from V and 1 base from J, the junction kept 2 bases outside the gene matches.

The chain has TRBV18 and TRBJ2-1; 10 positions match TRBD2. The CDR3 contains 16 residues. CDR1 is KGHSH, CDR2 LQKENI, per germline. The junction had 10 bases not matched to a gene; V was cut back by 3 bases and J by 8 bases. CDR3 nucleotide sequence: TGTGCCAGCTCACCCCCGTCGCTAGCGGGAGCCTATGAGCAGTTCTTC. It encodes CASSPPSLAGAYEQFF.

This clone was seen only a few times. The chain employs TRBV19 and TRBJ1-3, with 7 bases fitting TRBD1. Germline CDR1 is LNHDA and CDR2 is SQIVND (reference sequence). V shed 5 bases, J shed 4 bases, and the junction held 14 bases outside the gene matches. The CDR3 is 17 amino acids. CDR3 loop: CASSSGLRGRRGNTIYF. In DNA, the CDR3 is TGTGCCAGTAGTTCCGGCTTAAGGGGGCGAAGAGGAAACACCATATATTTT.

There are a few counts of this clone. This rearrangement joins TRBV10-3 to TRBJ2-1; 11 bases are a match to TRBD2. The V gene's germline CDR1 is ENHRY and CDR2 SYGVKD. Unmatched junction bases numbered 6, after V lost 1 base and J lost 4 bases. This CDR3 contains 17 residues. CDR3 in amino acids: CAISEWGGTSGYNEQFF. In nucleotides, the CDR3 is TGTGCCATCAGTGAGTGGGGGGGGACTAGCGGTTACAATGAGCAGTTCTTC.

This clone appeared a few times. One end of the junction is discordant with germline, which a read error may explain. The chain couples TRBV6-2 or TRBV6-3 to TRBJ1-5; D ambiguous. The CDR3 totals 14 residues. CDR1 and CDR2 from the germline V gene are MNHEY and SVGEGT. The CDR3: CASSYSYSNQPQHF. The CDR3 region has the DNA TGTGCCAGCAGCTACTCATATAGCAATCAGCCCCAGCATTTT.

This chain joins TRBV19 and TRBJ1-2; TRBD1 matches 9 bases. The length of the CDR3 is 16 residues. The J segment lost 5 bases and the V segment lost 7 bases, leaving 14 bases of the junction unmatched. Germline V CDR1 and CDR2: LNHDA, SQIVND (reference sequence). The CDR3 coding sequence is TGTGCCAGTAACGATGGCGCCACAGGGGGCGAATATGGCTACACCTTC. This sequence encodes CASNDGATGGEYGYTF. Looking up the rest from reference TRBV19 and TRBJ1-2 gives the full variable domain: DGGITQSPKYLFRKEGQNVTLSCEQNLNHDAMYWYRQDPGQGLRLIYYSQIVNDFQKGDIAEGYSVSREKKESFPLTVTSAQKNPTAFYLCASNDGATGGEYGYTFGSGTRLTVV.

This rearrangement joins TRBV3-1 (or the pseudogene TRBV3-2) to TRBJ1-1; 7 nucleotides agree with TRBD1. Looked up from germline, CDR1 is LGHDT and CDR2 is YNNKEL (reference sequence). CDR3 length: 16 amino acids. V trimming: 4 bases; J trimming: 4 bases; junction bases outside the gene matches: 12. The DNA of the CDR3 is TGTGCCAGCAGCCCCCGAGGAGGGGGCTATATCACTGAAGCTTTCTTT. Protein: CASSPRGGGYITEAFF.

The chain employs TRBV7-2 and TRBJ2-7, with D possibly being TRBD1 (6 bases). From germline, CDR1 is SGHTA and CDR2 FQGNSA. V was pared by 1 base and J by 0 bases, with 13 bases between. The CDR3 has 16 amino acids. The CDR3 DNA reads as TGTGCCAGCAGCTTAGGTCCGGGACAAAGCTCCTACGAGCAGTACTTC. As protein: CASSLGPGQSSYEQYF.

The chain uses TRBV5-1 and TRBJ1-1; 8 bases map to TRBD1. J gave up 4 bases and V 7 bases, and 6 bases lay outside the gene matches. Germline V gene sequence: CDR1 SGHRS, CDR2 YFSETQ. The CDR3 runs 13 residues. The CDR3 coding sequence is TGCGCCAGCCAGCCTGACAGGGGCACTGAAGCTTTCTTT. Protein: CASQPDRGTEAFF.

This sequence joins TRBV10-3 and TRBJ2-7; possible D gene TRBD2, 6 bases. Germline CDR1 ENHRY, CDR2 SYGVKD. Trimming pared 6 bases from V and 4 bases from J, leaving 13 bases between. The CDR3 sequence is 13 residues long. CDR3 sequence: CAISIAAPYEQYF. CDR3 DNA sequence: TGTGCCATCAGCATAGCGGCCCCATACGAGCAGTACTTC.

This clone was counted only a few times. V is TRBV7-9 and J is TRBJ2-7; 12 nucleotides agree with TRBD2. The ends lost 2 bases at V and 9 bases at J; junction bases unmatched: 5. Per the germline V gene, CDR1 is SEHNR and CDR2 is FQNEAQ (reference sequence). CDR3 length equals 14 residues. The DNA of the CDR3 is TGTGCCAGCAGCTTACTAGCGGGAGGGCCGGGGCAGTACTTC. Amino acid sequence: CASSLLAGGPGQYF.

This clone was counted a single time. CDR3 sequence: CSVELLSGRASYNEQFF. DNA for the CDR3: TGCAGCGTTGAACTCCTGAGCGGGAGGGCCTCCTACAATGAGCAGTTCTTC. The chain couples TRBV29-1 to TRBJ2-1; 10 positions match TRBD2. V trimming: 2 bases; J trimming: 0 bases; junction bases outside the gene matches: 7. CDR1 SQVTM and CDR2 ANQGSEA come from the germline V gene. CDR3 length equals 17 residues.

The chain links TRBV6-4 to TRBJ2-2; the D gene is possibly TRBD1 (5 bases). V was cut by 7 bases and J by 4 bases, with 31 bases left in between. The germline CDR1 and CDR2 sequences are MRHNA and SNTAGT. The CDR3 has 20 residues. The CDR3 here is CASTLQTVTRGHKGTGELFF. The DNA for the CDR3 is TGTGCCAGCACATTACAGACAGTGACTCGAGGACATAAGGGCACCGGGGAGCTGTTTTTT.